This paragraph reports one T cell receptor beta chain. This clone was counted only a few times. Its antigen is not yet known. Base qualities are not at hand, and no much larger clone is one base apart. This entry belongs to a study of CD8+ T cells in alopecia areata (dated by TCRdb to the late 2010s). Describing the broader study: To study T cell clonal expansion in alopecia areata, the researchers applied high-throughput TCRbeta sequencing to both the C3H/HeJ mouse model and human patients. Scalp tissue and sorted CD4+ and CD8+ peripheral blood T cells from patchy and totalis/universalis alopecia areata patients and from healthy controls were covered by human TCRbeta sequencing. Scalp clonality was compared across normal scalp (n=4), patchy alopecia areata scalp (n=8), and alopecia totalis/universalis scalp (n=8). RNA was obtained with the PAXgene miRNA kit for fixed scalp, the miRNeasy kit for PBMCs, and the RNeasy kit for mouse skin. TCRbeta CDR3 regions were amplified by immunoSEQ multiplex PCR with 35 Vbeta forward and 13 Jbeta reverse primers.

Germline trimming amounts to 0 bases on V and 6 bases on J, with 6 as the count of junction bases outside the gene matches. CDR1 is given as SGHVS and CDR2 as FQNEAQ, both from the germline V gene. The CDR3 starts with the cysteine, ends with the phenylalanine, and has 15 residues. Only CDR3 DNA remains: 45 bases, in frame from the first base. The library came from the immunoSEQ multiplex PCR assay. To provide template for TCR sequencing, every sample had RNA extracted and reverse transcribed into cDNA. SuperScript III was used to make first-strand cDNA, primed with a 2:1 mix of oligo-dT and random hexamers. A synthetic immune receptor repertoire was used to assess amplification bias, and residual bias was removed computationally. The published analysis was carried out like this. Raw reads were preprocessed to remove errors, and CDR3 was defined by IMGT conventions from the conserved cysteine to phenylalanine. Clonality was calculated as 1 minus Shannon entropy normalized by log2 of the number of productive unique TCRs. CD4 or CD8 identity of scalp clones was inferred by cross-referencing scalp TCRbeta sequences with sorted blood CD4 and CD8 repertoires. In TCRdb, the immuneACCESS table is reduced to in-frame sequences with V and J assigned. These tables do not hold every clone; where another copy was compared, an unresolved V gene accounts for under half, and the others remain unexplained. The DNA was the basis for D and trimming; V, J and clone size are from that table. A total of 110,000 or so clones appear in this sample, less than 70% of them only once. 2.5% to 3% of the sample rests with the top ten.

PBMCs were separated by density centrifugation and stained for CD3, CD4 and CD8, after which CD4+ and CD8+ T cells were sorted on a FACSAria. Scalp biopsies and blood samples were obtained from unaffected controls. Broader findings and caveats from the paper: Compared with normal scalp, lesional scalp had higher clonality and more expanded CD8+ clones, particularly in alopecia totalis/universalis, a pattern that suggests antigenic drive. Compared with mice, TCR sequences shared between patients were less clear, possibly partly because of HLA diversity across the patient population. Scalp TCR repertoire analysis is complicated because resident alphabeta T cells in normal human skin are also sequenced, whereas mouse skin is dominated by gammadelta T cells.

The sample consisted of CD4+ T cells sorted from blood. The receptor chain draws on TRBV7-8 and TRBJ2-3; TRBD2 matches 7 bases in the middle. This sequence was found in a human donor in good health. CDR3 reads: CASSLAGTTLDTQYF. The base sequence is TGTGCCAGCAGCTTAGCGGGGACTACGCTGGATACGCAGTATTTT.